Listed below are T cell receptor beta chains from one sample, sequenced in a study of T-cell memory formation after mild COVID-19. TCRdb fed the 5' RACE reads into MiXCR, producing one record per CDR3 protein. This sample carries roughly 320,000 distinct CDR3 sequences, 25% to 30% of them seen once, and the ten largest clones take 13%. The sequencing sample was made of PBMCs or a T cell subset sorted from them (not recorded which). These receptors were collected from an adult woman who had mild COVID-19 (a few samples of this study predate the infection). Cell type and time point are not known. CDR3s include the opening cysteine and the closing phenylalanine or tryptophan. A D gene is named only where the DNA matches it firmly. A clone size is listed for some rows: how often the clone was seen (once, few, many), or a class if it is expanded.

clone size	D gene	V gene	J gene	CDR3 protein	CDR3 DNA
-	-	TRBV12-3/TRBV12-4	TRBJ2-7	CASGRGGEQYF	TGTGCCAGCGGCAGAGGAGGGGAGCAGTACTTC
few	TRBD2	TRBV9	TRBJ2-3	CASSRSGIGTDTQYF	TGTGCCAGCAGTCGTAGCGGGATCGGCACAGATACGCAGTATTTT
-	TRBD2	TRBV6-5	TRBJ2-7	CASSYASGGAPPLEQYF	TGTGCCAGCAGTTACGCTAGCGGGGGGGCTCCCCCCCTGGAGCAGTACTTC
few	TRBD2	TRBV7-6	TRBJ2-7	CASSLGSGREEQYF	TGTGCCAGCAGCTTAGGTAGCGGGAGAGAGGAGCAGTACTTC
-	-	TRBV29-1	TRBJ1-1	CSVREGVNTEAFF	TGCAGCGTGAGGGAGGGGGTAAACACTGAAGCTTTCTTT
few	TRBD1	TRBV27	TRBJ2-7	CASSLSPTGTGREQYF	TGTGCCAGCAGTTTATCGCCTACCGGGACAGGGCGCGAGCAGTACTTC
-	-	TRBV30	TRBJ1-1	CAWSQGNTEAFF	TGTGCCTGGAGTCAGGGAAACACTGAAGCTTTCTTT
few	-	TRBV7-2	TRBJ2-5	CASSLLPGQETQYF	TGTGCCAGCAGCTTATTACCAGGGCAAGAGACCCAGTACTTC
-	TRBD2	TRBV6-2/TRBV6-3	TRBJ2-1	CASSGTSGMGNEQFF	TGTGCCAGCTCGGGGACTAGCGGGATGGGAAATGAGCAGTTCTTC
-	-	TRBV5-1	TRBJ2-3	CASSLGSMDPDTQYF	TGCGCCAGCAGCTTGGGATCCATGGATCCAGATACGCAGTATTTT
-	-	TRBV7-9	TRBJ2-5	CASSLGPGMETQYF	TGTGCCAGCAGCTTAGGCCCCGGGATGGAGACCCAGTACTTC
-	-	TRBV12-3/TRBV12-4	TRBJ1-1	CASSLLQGKWTEAFF	TGTGCCAGCAGTTTACTCCAGGGTAAATGGACTGAAGCTTTCTTT
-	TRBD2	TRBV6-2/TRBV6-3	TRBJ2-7	CASSLAGIEQYF	TGTGCCAGCAGTCTAGCGGGGATCGAGCAGTACTTC
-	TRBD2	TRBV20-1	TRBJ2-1	CSALTGTSFNEQFF	TGCAGTGCTCTCACCGGGACTAGCTTCAATGAGCAGTTCTTC
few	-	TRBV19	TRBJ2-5	CASSTPRAAEGRETQYF	TGTGCCAGTAGTACCCCTCGTGCCGCAGAGGGAAGAGAGACCCAGTACTTC
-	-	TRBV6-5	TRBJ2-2	CASSYHTNTGELFF	TGTGCCAGCAGTTATCACACAAACACCGGGGAGCTGTTTTTT
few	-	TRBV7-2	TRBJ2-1	CASRYSVSNEQFF	TGTGCCAGCAGGTATTCGGTATCCAATGAGCAGTTCTTC
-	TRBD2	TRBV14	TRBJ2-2	CASSQASGVGELFF	TGTGCCAGCAGCCAAGCTAGCGGGGTCGGGGAGCTGTTTTTT
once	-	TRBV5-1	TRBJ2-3	CASSAKTDTQYF	TGCGCCAGCAGCGCTAAGACAGATACGCAGTATTTT
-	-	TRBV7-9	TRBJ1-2	CASSLAGTSEGYTF	TGTGCCAGCAGCTTAGCGGGGACATCGGAAGGCTACACCTTC
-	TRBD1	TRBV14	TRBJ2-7	CASSRTGDPWYEQYF	TGTGCCAGCAGCCGCACAGGGGACCCCTGGTACGAGCAGTACTTC
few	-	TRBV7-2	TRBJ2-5	CASSLDPGRGETQYF	TGTGCCAGCAGCTTAGACCCGGGAAGGGGAGAGACCCAGTACTTC
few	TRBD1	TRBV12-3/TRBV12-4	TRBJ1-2	CASIQGAGGYTF	TGTGCCAGCATACAGGGGGCGGGTGGCTACACCTTC
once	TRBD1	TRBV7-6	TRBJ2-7	CASSQQDRGLHEQYF	TGTGCCAGCAGCCAACAGGACAGGGGGCTTCACGAGCAGTACTTC
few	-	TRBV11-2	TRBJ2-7	CASSPGPGTKYF	TGTGCCAGCAGCCCCGGTCCTGGGACAAAGTACTTC
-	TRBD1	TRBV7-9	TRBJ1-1	CASSVDRGEAFF	TGTGCCAGCAGCGTAGACAGGGGTGAAGCTTTCTTT
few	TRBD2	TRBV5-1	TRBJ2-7	CASSSQAGVFWGTYEQYF	TGCGCCAGCAGCTCGCAAGCGGGGGTCTTCTGGGGCACCTACGAGCAGTACTTC
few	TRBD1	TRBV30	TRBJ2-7	CAWAYDRGHEQYF	TGTGCCTGGGCATATGACAGGGGGCACGAGCAGTACTTC
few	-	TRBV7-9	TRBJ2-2	CASSPTRDTGELFF	TGTGCCAGCAGCCCGACACGGGATACCGGGGAGCTGTTTTTT
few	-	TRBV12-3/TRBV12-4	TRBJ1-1	CASSFERGNTEAFF	TGTGCCAGCAGCTTTGAGAGGGGGAACACTGAAGCTTTCTTT
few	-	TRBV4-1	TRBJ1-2	CASSHPTELYGYTF	TGCGCCAGCAGCCACCCGACAGAGCTCTATGGCTACACCTTC
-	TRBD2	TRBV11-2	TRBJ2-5	CASSLWASGEETQYF	TGTGCCAGCAGCTTATGGGCTAGCGGGGAAGAGACCCAGTACTTC
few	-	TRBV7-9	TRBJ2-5	CASSWSLEEETQYF	TGTGCCAGCAGCTGGAGCCTGGAAGAAGAGACCCAGTACTTC
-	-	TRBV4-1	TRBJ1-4	CASSQEAGMWTRTNEKLFF	TGCGCCAGCAGCCAAGAAGCAGGGATGTGGACAAGGACTAATGAAAAACTGTTTTTT
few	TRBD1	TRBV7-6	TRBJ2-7	CASSPEAGTGSYEQYF	TGTGCCAGCAGCCCTGAGGCCGGGACAGGGTCCTACGAGCAGTACTTC
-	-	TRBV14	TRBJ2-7	CASSRVDSYEQYF	TGTGCCAGCAGCCGGGTAGACTCCTACGAGCAGTACTTC
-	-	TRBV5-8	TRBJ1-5	CASSLAGQLNQPQHF	TGTGCCAGCAGCTTGGCCGGGCAGCTAAATCAGCCCCAGCATTTT
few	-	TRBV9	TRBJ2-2	CASSVAGTLDGELFF	TGTGCCAGCAGCGTAGCCGGGACCCTCGACGGGGAGCTGTTTTTT
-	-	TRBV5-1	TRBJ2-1	CASSLEQALFNEQFF	TGCGCCAGCAGCTTGGAGCAGGCCCTCTTCAATGAGCAGTTCTTC
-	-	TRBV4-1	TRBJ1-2	CASSQNPRRTPSNYGYTF	TGCGCCAGCAGCCAAAACCCCCGACGGACACCCTCTAACTATGGCTACACCTTC
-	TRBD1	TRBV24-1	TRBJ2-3	CATSDRDLSTDTQYF	TGTGCCACCTCTGACAGGGACCTTAGCACAGATACGCAGTATTTT